The 2 T cell receptor beta chains below come from one sample, sequenced in a study of post-analysis software for immune sequencing data. Study observations and caveats: Among 5 or 6 TRBV segments more frequent in patients than controls were TRBV5-6, TRBV5-1 and TRBV20-1.

Each TCR beta cDNA library carried unique molecular identifiers. TCRdb reanalysed the PCR reads using MiXCR and keeps one entry per CDR3 protein. The table lists 650,000 to 850,000 distinct CDR3 sequences, around 50% of them singletons. These receptors are not linked to any known antigen. The sample consisted of blood. All receptors derive from a girl aged 10 to 17 with multiple sclerosis.

V gene TRBV28 combines with J gene TRBJ2-7; D is possibly TRBD2 (6 bases). V was cut by 6 bases and J by 1 base, with 19 bases left in between. The CDR3 consists of 16 residues. Germline lookup yields CDR1 MDHEN and CDR2 SYDVKM. The CDR3 here is CASSSTERARSYEQYF. CDR3 bases: TGTGCCAGCAGCTCGACGGAGCGGGCGAGATCCTACGAGCAGTACTTC.

CDR3 loop: CASSLRQGYTEAFF. CDR3 DNA: TGTGCCAGCAGCTTGCGGCAGGGGTACACTGAAGCTTTCTTT. The rearrangement uses TRBV7-2 and TRBJ1-1; D may be TRBD1 (6 bases). The V end was cut by 3 bases, the J end by 3 bases, with 11 bases between. Germline CDR1 and CDR2: SGHTA and FQGNSA. The CDR3 loop spans 14 amino acids.